This TCR beta chain was obtained from a study of T cell responses to AZD1222 COVID-19 vaccine. Study-level findings and limits: Seropositive at baseline were only a handful of AZD1222 recipients. Donors skewed white British and female; clonal diversity was possibly underestimated. There were vaccine-associated CD4 TCRs across spike, dominant at 160-218 and 743-854. Repertoire sampling happened only post peak T cell response.

The assay was immunoSEQ multiplex PCR, and TCRdb's table has in-frame clones only and misses some. The data contain 150,000 to 180,000 clones, roughly 90% of them singletons. Germline assignment: CDR1 SEHNR and CDR2 FQNEAQ (reference sequence). Trimming took 0 bases from V and 10 from J, leaving 13 bases between them. This CDR3 is 14 amino acids long. Worth noting for this clone: Its antigen is as yet unknown.

The clonotype comes from an adult in good health. Sequences were derived from peripheral blood, sampled on day 0 of AZD1222 vaccination. This chain uses TRBV7-9 with TRBJ1-5; TRBD1 is a possible D gene (5 bases). The CDR3 region is CASSLALGEGPQHF. CDR3 coding DNA: TGTGCCAGCAGCTTAGCGTTAGGGGAAGGACCCCAGCATTTT.